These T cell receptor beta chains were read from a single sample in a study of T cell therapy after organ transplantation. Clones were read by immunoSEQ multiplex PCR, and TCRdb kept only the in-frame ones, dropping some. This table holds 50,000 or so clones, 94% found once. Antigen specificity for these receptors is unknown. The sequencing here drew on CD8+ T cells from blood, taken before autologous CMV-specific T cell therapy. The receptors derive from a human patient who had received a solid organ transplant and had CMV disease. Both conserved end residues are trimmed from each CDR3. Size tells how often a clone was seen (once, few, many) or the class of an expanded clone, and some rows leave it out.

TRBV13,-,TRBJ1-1,ASSLGQDISAF
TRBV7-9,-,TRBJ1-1,ASSPIPQAPNTEAF
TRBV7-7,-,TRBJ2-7,ASSPNGGYEQY
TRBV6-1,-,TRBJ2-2,ASRAGTAGSGELF
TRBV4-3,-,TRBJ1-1,ASSQDRGMNTEAF
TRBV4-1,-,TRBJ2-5,ASSQEQFQETQY
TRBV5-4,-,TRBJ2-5,ASSGLAGFKTQY
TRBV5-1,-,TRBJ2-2,ASSPRDKDTGELF
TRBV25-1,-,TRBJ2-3,ASTLGGTQY
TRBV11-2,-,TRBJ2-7,ASSPGTYEQY
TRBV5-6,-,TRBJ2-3,ASSLTGGESTDTQY
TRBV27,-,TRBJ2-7,ASSLGTGDSHEQY
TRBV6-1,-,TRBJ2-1,ASRARGYNEQF
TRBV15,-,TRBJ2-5,ATSRDDGGGETQY
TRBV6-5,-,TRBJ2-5,ASSYAGGRQETQY
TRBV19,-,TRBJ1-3,ATGQPNGNTIY
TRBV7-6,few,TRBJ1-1,ASSLETGGPEAF
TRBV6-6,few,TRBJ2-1,ASSSGGSYNEQF
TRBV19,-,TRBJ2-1,ASSILQTVTSYNEQF
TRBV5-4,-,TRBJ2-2,ATYDRTSGSVAGELF
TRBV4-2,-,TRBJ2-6,ASSQGAGANSGANVLT
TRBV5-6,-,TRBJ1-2,ASSFEGGVLSYGYT
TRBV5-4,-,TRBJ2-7,ASSSRQGTSEQY
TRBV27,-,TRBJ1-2,ASSFSPIDRPGGIGYGYT
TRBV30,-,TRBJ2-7,AWTLDRGLGEQY
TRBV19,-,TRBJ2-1,ASSIEDFSYNEQF
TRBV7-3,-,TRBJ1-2,ASSLSTDYGYT
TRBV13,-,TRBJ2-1,ASSSSLRQWGTSGPISYNEQF
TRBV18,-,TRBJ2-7,ASSPGTNEQY
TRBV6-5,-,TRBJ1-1,ASSYSAGGAEAF
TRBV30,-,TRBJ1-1,AWAGLGTEAF
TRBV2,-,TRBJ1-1,ASRAGNTEAF
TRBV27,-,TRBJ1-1,ASSSPGEGYTEAF
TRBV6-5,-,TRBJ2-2,ASSLLDGGELF
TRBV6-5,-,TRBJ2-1,ASNPSQGYNEQF
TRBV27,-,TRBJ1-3,ASRKGYPGNTIY
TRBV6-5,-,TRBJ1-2,ASSYSNDNGYT
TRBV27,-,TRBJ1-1,ASSLTGITEAF
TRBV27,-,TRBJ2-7,ASSFGGTYEQY
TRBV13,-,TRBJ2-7,ASSAGPSGEQY
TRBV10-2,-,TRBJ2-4,ASSESRFLNRNIQY
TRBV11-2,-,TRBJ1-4,ASSLAGFGEKLF
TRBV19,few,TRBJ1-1,ASRGQENTEAF
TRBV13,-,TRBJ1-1,ASSQIGENTEAF
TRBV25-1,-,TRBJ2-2,ASSGPGTGELF
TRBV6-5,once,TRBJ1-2,ASSYLTGGAGYT
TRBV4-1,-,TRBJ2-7,ASSQDRSSLASDYEQY
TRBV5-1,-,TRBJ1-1,ASSLGTGGRNTEAF
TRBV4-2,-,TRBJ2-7,ASSQDGTSGSYEQY
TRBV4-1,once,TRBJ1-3,ASGGTSGPGNTIY
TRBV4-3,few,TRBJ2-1,ASSQGIGSDEQF
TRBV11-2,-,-,ASSSTTGTGGLETQY
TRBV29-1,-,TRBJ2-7,SVDRGYEQY